The 8 T cell receptor beta chains listed next were all sequenced from one sample in a study of blood T cell repertoires in COVID-19. Clones were read by immunoSEQ multiplex PCR, and TCRdb kept only the in-frame ones, dropping some. Among a few hundred thousand clones listed, approximately 83% were seen once. The sequenced sample was PBMCs or T cells enriched from blood (not recorded which). These receptor sequences come from a man aged 25 to 40 who had recovered from COVID-19.

This clone was seen a few times. The genes are TRBV7-9 and TRBJ1-5, with D possibly TRBD1 on 5 matching bases. The CDR3 has 18 amino acids. The V and J ends lost 1 base and 2 bases respectively, with 18 bases between them. CDR1 is SEHNR and CDR2 is FQNEAQ in the germline V gene (reference sequence). CDR3 amino acids: CASSLVGSWTKGNQPQHF. The CDR3 DNA reads TGTGCCAGCAGCTTAGTGGGAAGCTGGACAAAGGGCAATCAGCCCCAGCATTTT.

Written as DNA, the CDR3 is TGTGCCAGTAGCCCCGACAATTTATCACCCCTCCACTTT. Its translation is CASSPDNLSPLHF. The V and J genes are TRBV19 and TRBJ1-6; D remains unclear. V lost 6 bases, J lost 10 bases, and 13 bases lay in between. The CDR3 sequence is 13 residues long. In germline, CDR1 is LNHDA, CDR2 SQIVND (reference sequence).

CDR3 in DNA: TGCGCCAGCAGCCAAGATCTGCCAGGGCAAAACACCGGGGAGCTGTTTTTT. Translation gives CASSQDLPGQNTGELFF. The chain joins TRBV4-3 to TRBJ2-2; tentatively, D is TRBD1 (5 bases). CDR3 length: 17 amino acids. Per germline, CDR1 LGHNA and CDR2 YSLEER. Trimming left V 0 bases short and J 2 bases short, with 13 bases between.

The rearrangement links TRBV2 to TRBJ1-4, with 8 bases lining up with TRBD1. The J segment lost 11 bases and the V segment lost 5 bases, leaving 10 bases of the junction unmatched. The CDR3 covers 14 residues. Per the germline V gene, CDR1 is SNHLY and CDR2 is FYNNEI. The CDR3 is CASSQGASGRKLFF. The CDR3 DNA follows: TGTGCCAGCAGTCAGGGGGCGTCGGGTAGGAAACTGTTTTTT.

The genes are TRBV4-2 and TRBJ2-7; 11 bases are shared with TRBD2. The CDR3 spans 15 residues. Germline V lookup: CDR1 LGHNA, CDR2 YNFKEQ. V lost 0 bases and J lost 4; bases outside the gene matches: 2. CDR3: CASSQDTSGGYEQYF. The CDR3 coding sequence is TGTGCCAGCAGCCAAGATACTAGCGGGGGTTACGAGCAGTACTTC.

In regard to this clone: Other DNA sequences in this specimen translate into the identical CDR3. The rearrangement joins TRBV5-1 to TRBJ2-7, with D possibly TRBD1 on 5 matching bases. CDR3 length: 13 residues. V was pared by 0 bases and J by 5 bases, with 9 bases between. Looked up from germline, CDR1 is SGHRS and CDR2 is YFSETQ. The CDR3 sequence: CASSLAQGNEQYF. The CDR3 region has the DNA TGCGCCAGCAGCTTGGCCCAGGGAAACGAGCAGTACTTC. The variable domain in full, with the rest retrieved from reference TRBV5-1 and TRBJ2-7, is KAGVTQTPRYLIKTRGQQVTLSCSPISGHRSVSWYQQTPGQGLQFLFEYFSETQRNKGNFPGRFSGRQFSNSRSEMNVSTLELGDSALYLCASSLAQGNEQYFGPGTRLTVT.

The rearrangement joins TRBV24-1 to TRBJ2-3, with 8 bases lining up with TRBD2. This CDR3 contains 13 residues. V shed 9 bases and J 2 bases; nucleotides not matched to a gene: 3. The germline V gene encodes CDR1 KGHDR and CDR2 SFDVKD. As DNA, the CDR3 is TGTGCCACCCGCGGGGGGCCCACAGATACGCAGTATTTT. The encoded protein is CATRGGPTDTQYF.

The chain joins TRBV7-9 to TRBJ2-1; 7 bases match TRBD2. The CDR3 has 15 amino acids. In germline, CDR1 is SEHNR, CDR2 FQNEAQ (reference sequence). The V gene end was trimmed by 3 bases and the J gene end by 10 bases; junction bases not matched to a gene: 12. The CDR3 region is CASSLVEAGFWEQFF. The CDR3, as DNA: TGTGCCAGCAGCTTGGTAGAAGCGGGGTTTTGGGAGCAGTTCTTC.